This record looks at one TCR beta chain sequence and its context. Other DNA sequences in this sample translate to the same CDR3. Each sorted subset replicate got 200 ng genomic DNA, tens of thousands of genomes. Original processing methods: Without quality scores, immunoSEQ junctional reads could not be filtered like full-length reads. Sequencing used immunoSEQ multiplex PCR; TCRdb keeps in-frame clones, though not all of them. V and J calls and clone size are as listed in that table; D and trimming were resolved from the DNA. The sample yields nearly 2 million clones, approximately 94% seen once. Naive CD8 cells lacked CD45RO and underwent positive selection for CCR7, leaving out terminally differentiated effector memory CD45RA+ cells. The sample is drawn from a study of shared clonotypes between healthy human individuals. Study context: The study drew on a couple of women and a few men aged 18 to 49 as donors. The study used three CD4 naive, three CD4 memory, two CD8 naive and one CD8 memory plate per donor.

The V gene end was trimmed by 4 bases and the J gene end by 1 base; junction bases not matched to a gene: 8. This CDR3 spans 15 amino acids. Germline loops: CDR1 SGDLS, CDR2 YYNGEE. This clonotype was sampled from a man aged 18 to 29 in good health. Sample: naive CD8+ T cells sorted from blood. The chain couples TRBV9 to TRBJ2-7; TRBD1 aligns across 7 bases. The CDR3 is CASSPRGDSSYEQYF. As DNA, the CDR3 is TGTGCCAGCAGCCCGCGAGGGGACAGTTCCTACGAGCAGTACTTC.